Each of the 31 T cell receptor beta chains below was sequenced from the same sample in a study of cytomegalovirus exposure and HLA in healthy donors. In the PCR, 60 Vbeta and 13 Jbeta primers were used. Clones were read by immunoSEQ multiplex PCR, and TCRdb kept only the in-frame ones, dropping some. The repertoire holds 100,000 to 150,000 clones, roughly 80% seen once, with roughly 4% in the top ten. Sequenced input: PBMCs. All receptors come from a woman aged 40 to 55 in good health and CMV-seronegative.

V and J are TRBV4-2 and TRBJ2-5, with a tentative D call TRBD1 (6 bases). V was pared by 4 bases and J by 2 bases, with 14 bases between. Germline assignment: CDR1 LGHNA and CDR2 YNFKEQ. The CDR3 length is 15 residues. CDR3 nucleotide sequence: TGTGCCAGCAGCCGGAACGTGGGACAACAAGAGACCCAGTACTTC. Its protein product is CASSRNVGQQETQYF.

V usage is TRBV18 and J usage is TRBJ2-5; weak D call: TRBD1 (6 bases). V was trimmed by 1 base and J by 5 bases, leaving 14 bases between them. There are 15 residues in the CDR3. The germline V gene has CDR1 KGHSH and CDR2 LQKENI. In nucleotides, the CDR3 is TGTGCCAGCTCACCACTGGGGGCAGGGTCCGAGACCCAGTACTTC. Amino acids: CASSPLGAGSETQYF.

V gene TRBV18 combines with J gene TRBJ1-2, with no clear D. The ends were cut back, 3 bases at V and 5 bases at J, with 4 bases in the middle. The CDR3 has 11 amino acids. The germline V gene encodes CDR1 KGHSH and CDR2 LQKENI. In DNA, the CDR3 is TGTGCCAGCTCACCCGGGTATGGCTACACCTTC. Its protein is CASSPGYGYTF.

The J gene is TRBJ2-1, the V gene TRBV9; 7 bases fit TRBD2. Germline V CDR1 and CDR2: SGDLS, YYNGEE. The CDR3 has 16 amino acids. After removal of 3 bases from V and 2 bases from J, the junction contained 8 bases not matched to a gene. The CDR3 DNA reads TGTGCCAGCAGCGAGCACGGGGGGATAACCTACAATGAGCAGTTCTTC. It is translated as CASSEHGGITYNEQFF.

The rearrangement uses TRBV19 and TRBJ2-6, with D tentatively TRBD1 (6 bases). This CDR3 is built from 16 residues. V was pared by 11 bases and J by 4 bases, with 21 bases between. Per the germline V gene, CDR1 is LNHDA and CDR2 is SQIVND (reference sequence). The CDR3: CAASRTASGGANVLTF. For the CDR3, the DNA is TGTGCCGCTAGCAGGACAGCCTCTGGCGGGGCCAACGTCCTGACTTTC. Combining the CDR3 with reference TRBV19 and TRBJ2-6 gives the whole variable domain DGGITQSPKYLFRKEGQNVTLSCEQNLNHDAMYWYRQDPGQGLRLIYYSQIVNDFQKGDIAEGYSVSREKKESFPLTVTSAQKNPTAFYLCAASRTASGGANVLTFGAGSRLTVL.

As regards this clone: One end of the junction is discordant with germline, which a read error may explain. V and J are TRBV7-2 and TRBJ2-1; D is ambiguous. Per the germline V gene, CDR1 is SGHTA and CDR2 is FQGNSA. CDR3 length: 15 residues. The CDR3 region is CSSSTTPGTYNEQFF. DNA of the CDR3: TGTTCCAGCAGCACGACCCCGGGTACTTACAATGAGCAGTTCTTC.

The chain couples TRBV27 to TRBJ1-2, with D possibly matching TRBD1 (6 bases). The CDR3 contains 13 residues. CDR1 MNHEY and CDR2 SMNVEV come from the germline V gene (reference sequence). The V end lost 5 bases, the J end lost 5 bases, and 12 bases lay between the germline ends. CDR3 bases: TGTGCCAGCAGTCCCACAGGGTTGTATGGCTACACCTTC. Its protein product is CASSPTGLYGYTF.

J is TRBJ1-5 and V is TRBV21-1; the D call in the table, TRBD1, was not verified against the DNA. TRBV21-1 is assigned pseudogene status. CDR3 size: 17 residues. This CDR3 is CASSNPGLGSSYQPQHF. CDR3 nucleotide sequence: TGTGCCAGCAGCAACCCAGGGTTGGGATCATCCTATCAGCCCCAGCATTTT.

The chain is built from TRBV7-2 and TRBJ2-7; D is perhaps TRBD2 (5 bases). Germline-derived CDR1 and CDR2 are SGHTA and FQGNSA. The CDR3 consists of 15 residues. The V gene lost 5 bases and the J gene lost 1 base, with 15 bases spanning the gap. The CDR3 nucleotides are TGTGCCAGCAGCACGGGATTACCGGGATCCTACGAGCAGTACTTC. Translation gives CASSTGLPGSYEQYF.

This clone showed up just a few times. This rearrangement joins TRBV5-1 to TRBJ2-3, with D unresolved. This CDR3 is 15 amino acids long. The V gene lost 4 bases and the J gene lost 2 bases, with 14 bases spanning the gap. Per the germline V gene, CDR1 is SGHRS and CDR2 is YFSETQ. This CDR3 reads CASSPLSHNTDTQYF. CDR3 DNA sequence: TGCGCCAGCAGCCCCCTCTCCCACAACACAGATACGCAGTATTTT.

J is TRBJ2-2 and V is TRBV15; 9 nucleotides match TRBD2. J gave up 6 bases and V 5 bases, and 7 bases lay outside the gene matches. The CDR3 is 15 amino acids. Germline V gene lookup returns CDR1 LNHNV and CDR2 YYDKDF (reference sequence). The CDR3 is CATSSRTSEAGELFF. For the CDR3, the DNA is TGTGCCACCAGCTCAAGGACTAGCGAGGCCGGGGAGCTGTTTTTT.

This clone was picked up a small number of times. This chain uses TRBV7-9 with TRBJ1-6, with D tentatively TRBD1 (5 bases). V was trimmed by 1 base and J by 8 bases, leaving 9 bases between them. The V gene's germline CDR1 is SEHNR and CDR2 FQNEAQ (reference sequence). The CDR3 extends over 14 amino acids. This CDR3 reads CASSLGGLDSPLHF. CDR3 DNA: TGTGCCAGCAGCTTAGGGGGCCTTGATTCACCCCTCCACTTT.

Concerning this clone itself: A junction boundary mismatches the germline segment, possibly from a read error. The chain combines TRBV29-1 with TRBJ1-2; the D is unclear. Germline CDR1 SQVTM, CDR2 ANQGSEA. The CDR3 sequence is 12 residues long. Here the CDR3 reads CSVQEGGYGYTF. Written as DNA, the CDR3 is TGCAGCGTTCAAGAGGGAGGCTATGGCTACACCTTC.

This chain uses TRBV27 with TRBJ2-1; 12 bases are shared with TRBD2. V was pared by 3 bases and J by 8 bases, with 5 bases of the junction left unmatched. The V gene's germline CDR1 is MNHEY and CDR2 SMNVEV (reference sequence). CDR3 length: 15 amino acids. CDR3 nucleotide sequence: TGTGCCAGCAGTTTCCTAGCGGGAGGGGCGGATGAGCAGTTCTTC. It is translated as CASSFLAGGADEQFF.

The chain couples TRBV29-1 to TRBJ1-1; a possible D gene is TRBD1 (5 bases). Germline loops: CDR1 SQVTM, CDR2 ANQGSEA. Trimming took off 3 bases at V and 7 bases at J, with 9 bases between the two ends. This CDR3 has 11 residues. The CDR3 loop is CSVDGAFEAFF. The CDR3, as DNA: TGCAGCGTTGATGGGGCCTTTGAAGCTTTCTTT.

The chain recombines TRBV6-6 with TRBJ1-1; D not resolved. The germline CDR1 and CDR2 sequences are MNHNY and SVGAGI (reference sequence). This CDR3 has 14 amino acids. V gave up 4 bases and J gave up 3 bases, with 12 bases separating them. The CDR3 DNA is TGTGCCAGCAGTTCAGACCCGGCGGACACTGAAGCTTTCTTT. As protein: CASSSDPADTEAFF.

The V call is TRBV19, the J call TRBJ1-1; D unresolved. Deletions cut 3 bases from V and 1 base from J, with 9 bases between. The CDR3 is made up of 14 amino acids. Germline V lookup: CDR1 LNHDA, CDR2 SQIVND (reference sequence). CDR3 sequence (DNA): TGTGCCAGTAGTATGACACCCACGAACACTGAAGCTTTCTTT. Encoded protein: CASSMTPTNTEAFF.

This clone has only one observation. The V and J genes are TRBV29-1 and TRBJ1-1; weak D call: TRBD1 (6 bases). This CDR3 is 13 amino acids long. Trimming removed 4 bases at V and 0 bases at J, with 9 bases between. The germline gives CDR1 SQVTM, CDR2 ANQGSEA. CDR3 loop: CSVVGQMNTEAFF. The CDR3 DNA is TGCAGCGTTGTAGGACAGATGAACACTGAAGCTTTCTTT.

J is TRBJ2-3 and V is TRBV6-1; D is unresolved. This CDR3 is built from 15 residues. Germline CDR1 and CDR2: MNHNS and SASEGT. Trimming removed 3 bases from V and 6 bases from J, with 16 bases in between. Written as DNA, the CDR3 is TGTGCCAGCAGTGAGGGCCCCCTTCCCGCGGATACGCAGTATTTT. It encodes CASSEGPLPADTQYF.

The chain is built from TRBV28 and TRBJ1-1, with 7 bases that match TRBD1. Germline V gene sequence: CDR1 MDHEN, CDR2 SYDVKM. The CDR3 contains 16 residues. Trimming removed 4 bases from V and 3 bases from J; junction bases left unmatched: 11. CDR3 amino acids: CASSYETGRGDTEAFF. CDR3 DNA: TGTGCCAGCAGTTATGAGACAGGGCGGGGGGACACTGAAGCTTTCTTT.

V and J are TRBV29-1 and TRBJ2-3, with 8 bases identical to TRBD1. From germline, CDR1 is SQVTM and CDR2 ANQGSEA. This CDR3 contains 12 residues. Trimming at V came to 4 bases and at J to 4 bases, leaving 1 base not matched to a gene. This CDR3 reads CSVGTGPDTQYF. For the CDR3, the DNA is TGCAGCGTTGGGACAGGGCCAGATACGCAGTATTTT.

V is TRBV19 and J is TRBJ1-5; TRBD1 matches 9 bases. The CDR3 covers 14 residues. Germline V gene sequence: CDR1 LNHDA, CDR2 SQIVND (reference sequence). Trimming at V came to 9 bases and at J to 2 bases, leaving 5 bases not matched to a gene. The CDR3 bases are TGTGCCAGCACAGACAGGGGGGGCAATCAGCCCCAGCATTTT. This translates into CASTDRGGNQPQHF.

The V call is TRBV9, the J call TRBJ1-2; D possibly corresponds to TRBD1 (5 bases). Germline assignment: CDR1 SGDLS and CDR2 YYNGEE. V lost 3 bases to trimming and J lost 8 bases, with 17 bases between them. This CDR3 region has 14 residues. The CDR3 DNA reads as TGTGCCAGCAGCGAGGGGCCACGAGCCGACGGCTACACCTTC. It translates to CASSEGPRADGYTF. Combining the CDR3 with reference TRBV9 and TRBJ1-2 gives the whole variable domain DSGVTQTPKHLITATGQRVTLRCSPRSGDLSVYWYQQSLDQGLQFLIQYYNGEERAKGNILERFSAQQFPDLHSELNLSSLELGDSALYFCASSEGPRADGYTFGSGTRLTVV.

This rearrangement joins TRBV7-9 to TRBJ2-5; 11 bases map to TRBD1. The length of the CDR3 is 15 residues. J lost 5 bases, V lost 5 bases, and 7 bases had no gene match. CDR1 and CDR2 (germline): SEHNR, FQNEAQ (reference sequence). CDR3 residues: CASSPGTGGVETQYF. In DNA form, the CDR3 reads TGTGCCAGCAGCCCCGGGACAGGGGGGGTGGAGACCCAGTACTTC. Using reference TRBV7-9 and TRBJ2-5 for the parts outside the CDR3, the full variable domain is DTGVSQNPRHKITKRGQNVTFRCDPISEHNRLYWYRQTLGQGPEFLTYFQNEAQLEKSRLLSDRFSAERPKGSFSTLEIQRTEQGDSAMYLCASSPGTGGVETQYFGPGTRLLVL.

The chain employs TRBV7-6 and TRBJ2-5; 9 positions agree with TRBD1. Germline V gene lookup returns CDR1 SGHVS and CDR2 FNYEAQ. V was clipped by 3 bases and J by 5 bases; unmatched bases: 13. This CDR3 has 17 residues. The CDR3, as DNA: TGTGCCAGCAGCTTGGGGACAGGGAGAAGCGAAGGGGAGACCCAGTACTTC. It encodes CASSLGTGRSEGETQYF.

This chain connects TRBV4-3 to TRBJ2-5, with 13 positions matching TRBD2. CDR3 size: 17 residues. Losses at the gene ends were 0 bases for V and 3 bases for J; bases not matched to a gene: 4. Germline CDR1 and CDR2: LGHNA and YSLEER. CDR3 coding DNA: TGCGCCAGCAGCCAAGAGTGGACTAGCGGGGGTGAAGAGACCCAGTACTTC. Protein product: CASSQEWTSGGEETQYF.

V is TRBV5-1 and J is TRBJ2-3, with TRBD2 matching over 7 bases. The ends lost 0 bases at V and 2 bases at J; junction bases unmatched: 3. There are 15 residues in the CDR3. Germline V CDR1 and CDR2: SGHRS, YFSETQ. The CDR3 reads CASSLDTSDTDTQYF. The CDR3 DNA follows: TGCGCCAGCAGCTTGGATACTAGCGACACAGATACGCAGTATTTT.

This chain links TRBV6-4 with TRBJ2-7; TRBD2 agrees at 11 bases. This CDR3 contains 17 residues. From germline, CDR1 is MRHNA and CDR2 SNTAGT. V dropped 1 base and J dropped 2; count of bases not matched to a gene: 7. The DNA for the CDR3 is TGTGCCAGCAGTGACTGGGATAGCGGGAGGGCCACCTACGAGCAGTACTTC. Translation: CASSDWDSGRATYEQYF.

The sample holds a few counts of this clone. The chain uses TRBV5-1 and TRBJ1-3, with a tentative D call TRBD1 (5 bases). V gave up 4 bases and J gave up 4 bases, with 12 bases separating them. CDR3 length: 14 residues. Germline V gene sequence: CDR1 SGHRS, CDR2 YFSETQ. The CDR3 here is CASSDPSGGNTIYF. For the CDR3, the DNA is TGCGCCAGCAGCGATCCCTCAGGGGGAAACACCATATATTTT.

In this sample, this clone turned up once. The gene calls are TRBV7-9 and TRBJ2-7, with 9 bases fitting TRBD1. The CDR3 extends over 15 amino acids. Germline assignment: CDR1 SEHNR and CDR2 FQNEAQ (reference sequence). The V segment lost 3 bases and the J segment 3 bases; nucleotides outside the gene matches: 6. CDR3 region: CASSFAGQGGYEQYF. CDR3 nucleotides: TGTGCCAGCAGCTTCGCGGGACAGGGAGGCTACGAGCAGTACTTC.

A single count supports this clone. The rearrangement links TRBV9 to TRBJ1-5; D perhaps matches TRBD1 (6 bases). The CDR3 sequence is 14 residues long. Germline loops: CDR1 SGDLS, CDR2 YYNGEE. V dropped 0 bases and J dropped 2 bases, with 6 bases sitting between them. CDR3 DNA: TGTGCCAGCAGCGTAGCAGGGGGCAATCAGCCCCAGCATTTT. Its translation: CASSVAGGNQPQHF.